A single sample gave rise to the 25 T cell receptor beta chains below, sequenced in a study of blood T cell repertoires in COVID-19. Libraries were prepared by immunoSEQ multiplex PCR; TCRdb keeps only in-frame clonotypes and omits some of them. The sample contains 72,000 or so clones, 75% to 90% of which appear only once. Sequenced sample: peripheral blood. These receptor sequences come from an elderly woman with active or convalescent COVID-19.

V is TRBV4-3 and J is TRBJ2-3; 8 bases are shared with TRBD2. The CDR3 is 15 amino acids. Germline values: CDR1 LGHNA, CDR2 YSLEER. V lost 2 bases, J lost 7 bases, and 8 bases stayed unmatched. CDR3 sequence reads: CASSQLTTGGYTQYF. The CDR3 coding sequence is TGCGCCAGCAGCCAACTCACAACGGGGGGGTATACGCAGTATTTT.

The genes are TRBV7-9 and TRBJ2-3; D is undetermined. The CDR3 runs to 14 residues. From germline, CDR1 is SEHNR and CDR2 FQNEAQ (reference sequence). V was pared by 2 bases and J by 5 bases, with 11 bases between. The CDR3 DNA sequence: TGTGCCAGCAGCTTATTGGGTCTAGGAGATACGCAGTATTTT. It is translated as CASSLLGLGDTQYF.

This chain links TRBV11-3 with TRBJ1-1; weak D call: TRBD1 (5 bases). Per the germline V gene, CDR1 is SGHNT and CDR2 is YENEEA. This CDR3 is 12 amino acids long. V shed 4 bases and J shed 7 bases, with 10 bases lying between them. CDR3 residues: CASSSGDGEAFF. In DNA form, the CDR3 reads TGTGCCAGCAGCTCGGGGGACGGTGAAGCTTTCTTT.

V usage is TRBV10-1 and J usage is TRBJ2-3, with 7 bases identical to TRBD1. The V gene's germline CDR1 is WNHNN and CDR2 SYGVQD (reference sequence). J was trimmed by 2 bases and V by 5 bases; bases with no gene match: 13. The CDR3 has 17 amino acids. The CDR3 bases are TGCGCCAGCAGTCACCCCCAACAGGGGCTTTACACAGATACGCAGTATTTT. Protein: CASSHPQQGLYTDTQYF.

This chain uses TRBV10-1 with TRBJ2-2; 8 bases align to TRBD1. The CDR3 loop spans 14 amino acids. Trimming took 7 bases from V and 7 from J; bases not matched to a gene: 8. The germline CDR1 and CDR2 sequences are WNHNN and SYGVQD (reference sequence). The CDR3 region is CASTGQVDNGELFF. CDR3 DNA: TGCGCCAGCACGGGACAGGTCGACAACGGGGAGCTGTTTTTT.

The chain carries TRBV20-1 and TRBJ2-7, with D perhaps TRBD2 (6 bases). Germline CDR1 DFQATT, CDR2 SNEGSKA (reference sequence). V dropped 3 bases and J dropped 2 bases, with 8 bases sitting between them. The CDR3 has 12 residues. CDR3 residues: CSASPGAYEQYF. CDR3 nucleotides: TGCAGTGCTAGTCCGGGGGCCTACGAGCAGTACTTC.

CDR3 sequence (DNA): TGTGCCAGCAGCCCCAGCAGGGCCTCTGGGGCCAACGTCCTGACTTTC. It specifies CASSPSRASGANVLTF. The chain employs TRBV7-2 and TRBJ2-6; the D gene is possibly TRBD1 (5 bases). V lost 5 bases, J lost 0 bases, and 11 bases lay in between. The germline V gene has CDR1 SGHTA and CDR2 FQGNSA. There are 16 residues in the CDR3.

This sequence joins TRBV6-2 or TRBV6-3 and TRBJ2-7; the match to TRBD2 covers 9 bases. The CDR3 sequence is 15 residues long. Germline values: CDR1 MNHEY, CDR2 SVGEGT. With V trimmed by 4 bases and J by 7 bases, 11 bases remained unmatched. CDR3 region: CASSSGAGGLREQYF. The CDR3 DNA sequence: TGTGCCAGCAGTTCCGGAGCGGGGGGACTACGAGAGCAGTACTTC.

This clone was found a few times. V gene TRBV19 combines with J gene TRBJ1-5, with D unresolved. The V end was cut by 4 bases, the J end by 5 bases, with 9 bases between. This CDR3 is 13 amino acids long. CDR1 and CDR2 from the germline V gene are LNHDA and SQIVND (reference sequence). The CDR3 region has the DNA TGTGCCAGTAGTACGGGTTTGCATCAGCCCCAGCATTTT. Translating it yields CASSTGLHQPQHF.

The chain joins TRBV25-1 to TRBJ1-4, with 8 bases lining up with TRBD1. Trimming took 4 bases from V and 3 from J; bases not matched to a gene: 4. Germline V CDR1 and CDR2: MGHDK, SYGVNS. This CDR3 spans 15 amino acids. The CDR3 DNA follows: TGTGCCAGCAGTGCACGGACAGGGCCTAATGAAAAACTGTTTTTT. Protein: CASSARTGPNEKLFF. Combining the CDR3 with reference TRBV25-1 and TRBJ1-4 gives the whole variable domain EADIYQTPRYLVIGTGKKITLECSQTMGHDKMYWYQQDPGMELHLIHYSYGVNSTEKGDLSSESTVSRIRTEHFPLTLESARPSHTSQYLCASSARTGPNEKLFFGSGTQLSVL.

The rearrangement uses TRBV18 and TRBJ2-7, with D hard to call. The V and J ends lost 2 bases and 0 bases respectively, with 8 bases between them. Germline V gene sequence: CDR1 KGHSH, CDR2 LQKENI. The CDR3 is 14 residues long. The CDR3 loop reads CASSPGLASYEQYF. The CDR3 DNA is TGTGCCAGCTCACCAGGGCTGGCCTCCTACGAGCAGTACTTC.

This clone has only one observation. The V gene is TRBV6-5, the J gene TRBJ1-2; TRBD1 matches at 9 bases. J lost 6 bases, V lost 7 bases, and 3 bases had no gene match. CDR1 is MNHEY and CDR2 is SVGAGI in the germline V gene. There are 12 residues in the CDR3. CDR3 nucleotide sequence: TGTGCCAGCAAACAGGGGGCCAATGGCTACACCTTC. It codes for CASKQGANGYTF.

The chain is built from TRBV5-1 and TRBJ2-6, with 8 bases that match TRBD2. Germline V gene lookup returns CDR1 SGHRS and CDR2 YFSETQ. The CDR3 consists of 20 residues. The ends lost 4 bases at V and 1 base at J; junction bases unmatched: 16. CDR3 in DNA: TGCGCCAGCAGCCACCGGATCACGCGGGGGGTCTTGTCTGGGGCCAACGTCCTGACTTTC. It specifies CASSHRITRGVLSGANVLTF.

The chain recombines TRBV4-3 with TRBJ2-3; 10 bases agree with TRBD2. This CDR3 region has 16 residues. Germline trimming cut 0 bases from V and 4 bases from J; bases unmatched to any gene: 4. The germline CDR1 and CDR2 sequences are LGHNA and YSLEER. CDR3 sequence reads: CASSQDLAGASDTQYF. The CDR3 DNA reads as TGCGCCAGCAGCCAAGACCTAGCGGGGGCTTCAGATACGCAGTATTTT.

The chain employs TRBV6-5 and TRBJ1-5, with 8 bases fitting TRBD1. The CDR3 is made up of 13 amino acids. CDR1 is MNHEY and CDR2 is SVGAGI in the germline V gene. J was trimmed by 6 bases and V by 6 bases; bases with no gene match: 4. The CDR3 reads CASRQDRVQPQHF. CDR3 in DNA: TGTGCCAGCAGACAGGACAGGGTTCAGCCCCAGCATTTT.

This chain links TRBV28 with TRBJ1-2; TRBD1 matches 8 bases. Germline V gives CDR1 MDHEN, CDR2 SYDVKM. This CDR3 region has 17 residues. Trimming removed 4 bases from V and 3 bases from J; junction bases left unmatched: 13. The CDR3 spells CASSSGVTGGIDYGYTF. For the CDR3, the DNA is TGTGCCAGCAGTTCAGGGGTCACAGGGGGTATTGACTATGGCTACACCTTC.

The rearrangement joins TRBV18 to TRBJ1-5; D not certain. Looked up from germline, CDR1 is KGHSH and CDR2 is LQKENI. V lost 6 bases and J 5 bases, leaving 11 bases between the germline ends. This CDR3 has 13 amino acids. CDR3 amino acids: CASSQDWDQPQHF. As DNA, the CDR3 is TGTGCCAGCTCTCAGGACTGGGATCAGCCCCAGCATTTT.

This clone was seen only once. This sequence joins TRBV7-6 and TRBJ1-3; D perhaps matches TRBD1 (6 bases). Germline lookup yields CDR1 SGHVS and CDR2 FNYEAQ. This CDR3 has 15 residues. Trimming pared 5 bases from V and 0 bases from J, leaving 11 bases between. Here the CDR3 reads CASSPQGNSGNTIYF. Here the CDR3 DNA reads TGTGCCAGCAGCCCTCAGGGGAACTCTGGAAACACCATATATTTT.

The genes are TRBV3-1 (or the pseudogene TRBV3-2) and TRBJ1-2; a weak D match, TRBD1 (6 bases). The V gene's germline CDR1 is LGHDT and CDR2 YNNKEL (reference sequence). CDR3 length: 13 residues. Trimming cost V 4 bases and J 5 bases, with 11 bases left between them. The CDR3 is CASSPRGGYGYTF. As DNA, the CDR3 is TGTGCCAGCAGCCCGAGAGGGGGTTATGGCTACACCTTC.

V is TRBV3-1 (or the pseudogene TRBV3-2) and J is TRBJ2-5, with TRBD1 matching 12 bases. The germline gives CDR1 LGHDT, CDR2 YNNKEL (reference sequence). The V segment lost 1 base and the J segment 7 bases; nucleotides outside the gene matches: 4. The CDR3 totals 15 residues. This chain's CDR3 is CASSQGGTGGATQYF. CDR3 in DNA: TGTGCCAGCAGCCAAGGTGGGACAGGGGGCGCGACCCAGTACTTC.

A single count supports this clone. V and J are TRBV5-1 and TRBJ2-7; weak D call: TRBD2 (7 bases). The germline CDR1 and CDR2 sequences are SGHRS and YFSETQ. There are 17 residues in the CDR3. V dropped 0 bases and J dropped 2 bases, with 18 bases sitting between them. CDR3 amino acids: CASSLGGRAGAAYEQYF. The CDR3, as DNA: TGCGCCAGCAGCTTGGGCGGACGGGCGGGGGCCGCCTACGAGCAGTACTTC.

The chain carries TRBV4-3 and TRBJ2-7; TRBD1 aligns across 7 bases. Germline CDR1 reads LGHNA; CDR2 reads YSLEER. The V and J ends lost 1 base and 3 bases, in that order; junction bases with no gene match: 0. The CDR3 consists of 13 residues. CDR3 sequence: CASSQGDSYEQYF. The DNA for the CDR3 is TGCGCCAGCAGCCAAGGGGACAGCTACGAGCAGTACTTC.

The table lists this clone with a few counts. The chain recombines TRBV2 with TRBJ1-3, with D possibly matching TRBD1 (5 bases). V was trimmed by 3 bases and J by 0 bases, leaving 9 bases between them. Germline assignment: CDR1 SNHLY and CDR2 FYNNEI. This CDR3 spans 15 amino acids. In nucleotides, the CDR3 is TGTGCCAGCAGTGAGCGACAGTTCTCTGGAAACACCATATATTTT. Amino acids: CASSERQFSGNTIYF.

This clone was observed a few times. The chain links TRBV11-2 to TRBJ1-1; no clear D. The germline V and J ends were trimmed by 0 bases and 7 bases, with 6 bases remaining between them. There are 12 residues in the CDR3. Per the germline V gene, CDR1 is SGHAT and CDR2 is FQNNGV. CDR3 nucleotide sequence: TGTGCCAGCAGCTTAGAAGTCGGTGAAGCTTTCTTT. It codes for CASSLEVGEAFF.

The chain employs TRBV6-2 or TRBV6-3 and TRBJ1-3; D not resolved. This CDR3 is 17 amino acids long. Per the germline V gene, CDR1 is MNHEY and CDR2 is SVGEGT. V was cut by 0 bases and J by 0 bases, with 12 bases left in between. CDR3 in amino acids: CASSYSSGYFSGNTIYF. CDR3 in DNA: TGTGCCAGCAGTTACTCTTCGGGGTACTTCTCTGGAAACACCATATATTTT.